This T cell receptor beta chain was identified in a study of OX40 agonist ivuxolimab in advanced cancers. Study-level information: Patients with prior anti-PD-1, anti-PD-L1 or anti-CTLA-4 therapy were eligible; about 41% had some.

Study conclusions and caveats: Dose levels from 0.1 to 3.0 mg/kg saw CD4+ and CD8+ blood T cells expand clonally by week 6. Clonal expansion in partial responders at 0.1-3.0 mg/kg ranked among the lowest.

Autoimmune disease history or systemic immunosuppression led to patient exclusion. A single count supports this clone. No antigen is known for it. Some clones are missing from TCRdb's copy, which holds only in-frame ones; the method was immunoSEQ multiplex PCR. The sample includes some 50,000 clones, 75% to 90% of them seen just once. Deletions cut 5 bases from V and 6 bases from J, with 11 bases between. The germline V gene encodes CDR1 LNHDA and CDR2 SQIVND (reference sequence). CDR3 length: 13 amino acids. This sample comprised CD4+ or CD8+ T cells sorted from blood, obtained in a trial of the OX40 agonist ivuxolimab. The chain joins TRBV19 to TRBJ1-5; D unclear. This TCR derives from an adult with an advanced solid tumor such as melanoma, head and neck, liver or kidney cancer. CDR3 sequence (DNA): TGTGCCAGTAGTCTGGTGGAATCTCAGCCCCAGCATTTT. Protein sequence: CASSLVESQPQHF.